These 18 T cell receptor beta chains share one sample of origin, sequenced in a study of cytomegalovirus exposure and HLA in healthy donors. The repertoire was sequenced with immunoSEQ multiplex PCR; TCRdb's copy has only in-frame clones and lacks some. The sample records approximately 54,000 clones, approximately 89% being singletons. Sequences were obtained from PBMCs. Receptor source: a woman under 30 in good health and CMV-seropositive.

Details on this clone: Germline is not matched at one junction end, which may reflect a read error. This chain joins TRBV2 and TRBJ1-2, with 8 bases lining up with TRBD1. There are 13 residues in the CDR3. Germline lookup yields CDR1 SNHLY and CDR2 FYNNEI. The CDR3 is CASSLTSRQGPSF. In DNA, the CDR3 is TGTGCCAGCAGTTTAACAAGTAGACAGGGGCCGTCTTTC.

The V call is TRBV5-4, the J call TRBJ1-1, with TRBD1 as a possible D gene (6 bases). Trimming stripped 0 bases from V and 4 bases from J, with 7 bases between. CDR3 length: 13 amino acids. Germline V gene lookup returns CDR1 SGHNT and CDR2 YYREEE (reference sequence). The CDR3 coding sequence is TGTGCCAGCAGCTTGGGGGACATCACTGAAGCTTTCTTT. It is translated as CASSLGDITEAFF.

The chain carries TRBV5-6 and TRBJ2-5; 15 nucleotides agree with TRBD2. This CDR3 comprises 18 residues. Per germline, CDR1 SGHDT and CDR2 YYEEEE. V was clipped by 1 base and J by 1 base; unmatched bases: 5. For the CDR3, the DNA is TGTGCCAGCAGCTTGCAGCCGGGACTAGCGGGGGGCCAAGAGACCCAGTACTTC. This sequence encodes CASSLQPGLAGGQETQYF.

The chain couples TRBV4-2 to TRBJ2-2; TRBD2 might be the D (5 bases). This CDR3 is built from 16 residues. Germline V gene sequence: CDR1 LGHNA, CDR2 YNFKEQ. With 1 base removed from V and 0 bases from J, the gap between germline ends came to 9 bases. The CDR3 sequence is CASSQGRSANTGELFF. The CDR3 nucleotides are TGTGCCAGCAGCCAAGGGAGGAGTGCGAACACCGGGGAGCTGTTTTTT.

The J gene is TRBJ2-1, the V gene TRBV7-3, with 13 bases aligning to TRBD2. Germline values: CDR1 SGHTA, CDR2 FQGTGA. Trimming removed 1 base from V and 1 base from J; junction bases left unmatched: 10. The CDR3 extends over 20 amino acids. The CDR3 nucleotides read TGTGCCAGCAGCTTAAAAGGGACTAGCGGGGCGATACTATCCTACAATGAGCAGTTCTTC. The encoded protein is CASSLKGTSGAILSYNEQFF. Complete variable domain (other parts from reference TRBV7-3 and TRBJ2-1): GAGVSQTPSNKVTEKGKYVELRCDPISGHTALYWYRQSLGQGPEFLIYFQGTGAADDSGLPNDRFFAVRPEGSVSTLKIQRTERGDSAVYLCASSLKGTSGAILSYNEQFFGPGTRLTVL.

The chain couples TRBV2 to TRBJ2-1, with 7 bases fitting TRBD2. This CDR3 region has 18 residues. In germline, CDR1 is SNHLY, CDR2 FYNNEI. V shed 0 bases, J shed 0 bases, and the junction held 8 bases outside the gene matches. The CDR3 reads CASSEAGLVASSYNEQFF. The CDR3 coding sequence is TGTGCCAGCAGTGAAGCTGGACTAGTCGCGAGCTCCTACAATGAGCAGTTCTTC.

The chain has TRBV6-6 and TRBJ2-5; tentative D call: TRBD2 (6 bases). The CDR3 is made up of 14 amino acids. Looked up from germline, CDR1 is MNHNY and CDR2 is SVGAGI (reference sequence). Trimming removed 1 base from V and 5 bases from J, with 11 bases in between. CDR3 sequence: CASSYLRGRETQYF. The CDR3 DNA reads TGTGCCAGCAGTTACTTGCGGGGTCGTGAGACCCAGTACTTC.

The V call is TRBV5-1, the J call TRBJ2-7; possibly TRBD2 for D (7 bases). CDR1 and CDR2 (germline): SGHRS, YFSETQ. V was cut by 3 bases and J by 6 bases, with 13 bases left in between. This CDR3 comprises 13 residues. The CDR3 nucleotides are TGCGCCAGCAGCTCGCTAGGGGGGGTCGAGCAGTACTTC. It yields the protein CASSSLGGVEQYF.

The rearrangement links TRBV5-6 to TRBJ1-5; tentatively, D is TRBD1 (5 bases). This CDR3 region has 14 residues. The germline CDR1 and CDR2 sequences are SGHDT and YYEEEE. V lost 2 bases and J 3 bases, leaving 9 bases between the germline ends. The chain's CDR3 is CASSFLQDNQPQHF. For the CDR3, the DNA is TGTGCCAGCAGCTTCCTACAGGACAATCAGCCCCAGCATTTT.

This chain links TRBV28 with TRBJ1-5, with a possible D match to TRBD1 (6 bases). V was shortened by 6 bases and J by 6 bases, with 15 bases between the two germline ends. This CDR3 has 14 residues. Germline CDR1 and CDR2: MDHEN and SYDVKM. The chain's CDR3 is CASRPDRFGQPQHF. CDR3 in DNA: TGTGCCAGCAGGCCCGACAGGTTCGGTCAGCCCCAGCATTTT.

In regard to this clone: The same CDR3 is also encoded by other DNA sequences in this sample. The chain couples TRBV5-1 to TRBJ1-2; no clear D. The CDR3 totals 12 residues. Germline V CDR1 and CDR2: SGHRS, YFSETQ. V was cut by 6 bases and J by 10 bases, with 16 bases left in between. The CDR3 DNA follows: TGCGCCAGCACAGAGGGCCGTATGCCCTACACCTTC. This encodes CASTEGRMPYTF. Full variable domain (missing parts from reference TRBV5-1 and TRBJ1-2): KAGVTQTPRYLIKTRGQQVTLSCSPISGHRSVSWYQQTPGQGLQFLFEYFSETQRNKGNFPGRFSGRQFSNSRSEMNVSTLELGDSALYLCASTEGRMPYTFGSGTRLTVV.

The chain joins TRBV23-1 to TRBJ1-6; 9 nucleotides align to TRBD1. TRBV23-1 is known as an ORF, though its function is uncertain. With 4 bases clipped from V and 4 bases from J, the junction kept 2 bases outside the gene matches. The CDR3 has 15 residues. The CDR3, as DNA: TGCGCCAGCAGTCCCGGGACAGGGTATAATTCACCCCTCCACTTT. This codes for CASSPGTGYNSPLHF.

The chain uses TRBV2 and TRBJ1-2; 11 nucleotides match TRBD1. CDR1 is SNHLY and CDR2 is FYNNEI in the germline V gene. The V gene end was trimmed by 7 bases and the J gene end by 3 bases; junction bases not matched to a gene: 7. This CDR3 region has 15 residues. The CDR3 DNA reads as TGTGCCAGCAACCCCGGGACAGGGGGGTACTATGGCTACACCTTC. It yields the protein CASNPGTGGYYGYTF. The whole variable domain, filled in from reference TRBV2 and TRBJ1-2, reads EPEVTQTPSHQVTQMGQEVILRCVPISNHLYFYWYRQILGQKVEFLVSFYNNEISEKSEIFDDQFSVERPDGSNFTLKIRSTKLEDSAMYFCASNPGTGGYYGYTFGSGTRLTVV.

V usage is TRBV6-4 and J usage is TRBJ2-3; a weak D match, TRBD2 (5 bases). The CDR3 runs 14 residues. Germline V gene sequence: CDR1 MRHNA, CDR2 SNTAGT. The V end was cut by 4 bases, the J end by 1 base, with 9 bases between. The CDR3 DNA follows: TGTGCCAGCAGTGGTGCGAGGGGCACAGATACGCAGTATTTT. Protein product: CASSGARGTDTQYF.

This rearrangement joins TRBV21-1 to TRBJ2-1; TRBD2 is taken as the D call from the table, unchecked against the DNA. TRBV21-1 is a pseudogene segment. CDR3 length: 15 residues. The CDR3 here is CASSKDERGGNEQFF. As DNA, the CDR3 is TGTGCCAGCAGCAAAGACGAGCGGGGGGGCAATGAGCAGTTCTTC.

The rearrangement uses TRBV2 and TRBJ2-7, with TRBD1 as a possible D gene (5 bases). V was trimmed by 1 base and J by 2 bases, leaving 9 bases between them. CDR3 length: 14 residues. Germline V gives CDR1 SNHLY, CDR2 FYNNEI. As DNA, the CDR3 is TGTGCCAGCAGTGAAGGCAGGGTAGCCTACGAGCAGTACTTC. Amino acid sequence: CASSEGRVAYEQYF.

CDR3 bases: TGTGCCAGCAGCTTACAACAGGGGGGGTACTATGGCTACACCTTC. This codes for CASSLQQGGYYGYTF. The rearrangement links TRBV7-2 to TRBJ1-2; 8 bases line up with TRBD1. V trimming: 2 bases; J trimming: 3 bases; junction bases outside the gene matches: 5. Germline CDR1 and CDR2: SGHTA and FQGNSA. The CDR3 sequence is 15 residues long.

This chain connects TRBV11-3 to TRBJ2-3; the match to TRBD2 covers 13 bases. The CDR3 covers 17 residues. Losses at the gene ends were 3 bases for V and 6 bases for J; bases not matched to a gene: 9. Germline V gene sequence: CDR1 SGHNT, CDR2 YENEEA. The CDR3, as DNA: TGTGCCAGCAGCTTGCGACGGACTAGCGGGGGTGGGGATACGCAGTATTTT. This gives the protein CASSLRRTSGGGDTQYF.